This T cell receptor beta chain was recovered during a study of blood T cell repertoires in COVID-19. Study as a whole: PBMCs, B-cell-depleted T cells, or T cells provided the cDNA or gDNA that made up the material.

CDR3 length: 15 residues. With 1 base clipped from V and 7 bases from J, the junction kept 7 bases outside the gene matches. CDR1 and CDR2 (germline): LGHDT, YNNKEL (reference sequence). Participants reported their clinical history, and cohort assignment relied on those reports. Cohort 3 recovered donors had two negative PCRs, clearance, or symptom resolution. This clone was recorded only once. Authors' processing steps: Estimated nucleated cell counts came from reference gene primer amplification. TCRdb's table, derived via immunoSEQ multiplex PCR, lists solely in-frame clones and lacks some. The V and J calls and clone size are taken from that table; D and trimming were inferred from the DNA. The sample holds around 250,000 clones, approximately 84% seen once.

The chain carries TRBV3-1 (or the pseudogene TRBV3-2) and TRBJ2-7; 10 positions match TRBD2. Input material: PBMCs or T cells enriched from blood (not recorded which). This clonotype was obtained from a man aged 35 to 55 who had recovered from COVID-19. The CDR3 DNA reads TGTGCCAGCAGCCAAGGGCTAGCGGGAGTTTGGGAGCAGTACTTC. This gives the protein CASSQGLAGVWEQYF.